The source of this T cell receptor beta chain is a study of CD8 T cells in Susac syndrome. Random hexamers primed reverse transcription of about 0.5 to 1 ug RNA. The authors amplified TCR beta CDR3 across 54 Vbeta and 13 Jbeta using immunoSEQ multiplex PCR. TCRdb processed the immunoSEQ multiplex PCR reads anew with MiXCR; each CDR3 protein has one entry. The data show around 270,000 distinct CDR3 sequences, with approximately 85% seen just once and around 0.22% held by the top ten. The J segment lost 7 bases and the V segment lost 2 bases, leaving 1 base of the junction unmatched. The CDR3 sequence is 14 residues long. The germline V gene has CDR1 SNHLY and CDR2 FYNNEI. CD8+ and CD4+ blood T cells underwent TCR beta sequencing. Negative magnetic isolation gave CD8+ and CD4+ cells; FACS enriched CD8+ TEMRA.

The sequenced material came from CD8+ T cells from PBMCs. The chain carries TRBV2 and TRBJ2-5; 13 nucleotides match TRBD2. The TCR originated in a human donor with multiple sclerosis. The CDR3 coding sequence is TGTGCCAGCAGTGAAAGACTAGCGGGAGGGACCCAGTACTTC. Its protein is CASSERLAGGTQYF.